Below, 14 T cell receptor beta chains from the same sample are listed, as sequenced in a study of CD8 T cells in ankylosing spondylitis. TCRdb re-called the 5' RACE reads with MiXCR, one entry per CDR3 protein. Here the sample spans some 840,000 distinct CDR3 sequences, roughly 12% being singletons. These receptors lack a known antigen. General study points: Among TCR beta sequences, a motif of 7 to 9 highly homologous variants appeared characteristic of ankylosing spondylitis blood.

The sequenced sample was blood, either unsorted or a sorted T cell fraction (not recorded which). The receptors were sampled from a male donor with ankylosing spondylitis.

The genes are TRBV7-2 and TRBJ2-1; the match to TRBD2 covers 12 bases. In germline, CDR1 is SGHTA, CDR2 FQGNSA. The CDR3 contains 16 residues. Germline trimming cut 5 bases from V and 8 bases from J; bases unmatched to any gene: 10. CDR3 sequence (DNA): TGTGCCAGCAGCCCCGCGACTAGCGGGAGTGTATATGAGCAGTTCTTC. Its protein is CASSPATSGSVYEQFF.

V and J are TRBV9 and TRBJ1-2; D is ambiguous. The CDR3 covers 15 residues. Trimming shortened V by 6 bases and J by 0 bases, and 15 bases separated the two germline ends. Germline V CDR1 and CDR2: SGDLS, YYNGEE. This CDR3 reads CASTLDPEANYGYTF. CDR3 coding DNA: TGTGCCAGCACCCTAGACCCTGAGGCTAACTATGGCTACACCTTC.

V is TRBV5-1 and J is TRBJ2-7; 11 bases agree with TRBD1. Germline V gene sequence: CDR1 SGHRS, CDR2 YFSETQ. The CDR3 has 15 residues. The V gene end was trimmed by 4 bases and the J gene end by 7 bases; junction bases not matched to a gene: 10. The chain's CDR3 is CASSRGTGGFQEQYF. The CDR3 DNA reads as TGCGCCAGCAGCCGAGGGACAGGGGGATTTCAGGAGCAGTACTTC.

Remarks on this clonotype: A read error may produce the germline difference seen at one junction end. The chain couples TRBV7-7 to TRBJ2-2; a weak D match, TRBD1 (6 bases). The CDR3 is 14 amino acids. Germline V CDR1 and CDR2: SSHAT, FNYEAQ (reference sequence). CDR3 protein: CASSLVPGDGELFF. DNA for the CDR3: TGTGCTAGCAGCTTAGTTCCAGGGGACGGGGAGCTGTTTTTT.

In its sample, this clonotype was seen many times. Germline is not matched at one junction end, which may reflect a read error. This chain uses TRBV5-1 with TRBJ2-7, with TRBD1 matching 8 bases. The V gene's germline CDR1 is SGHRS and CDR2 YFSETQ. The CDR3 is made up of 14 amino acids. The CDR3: CASSRGQGAYEQYF. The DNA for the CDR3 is TGTGCCAGCAGTCGAGGACAGGGAGCCTACGAGCAGTACTTC.

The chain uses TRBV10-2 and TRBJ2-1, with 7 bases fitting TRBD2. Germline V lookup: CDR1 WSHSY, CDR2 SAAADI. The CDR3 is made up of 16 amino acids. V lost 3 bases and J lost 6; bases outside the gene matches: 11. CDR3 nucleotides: TGCGCCAGCAGTGATTACGGGAGGACCACCCGCAATGAGCAGTTCTTC. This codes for CASSDYGRTTRNEQFF.

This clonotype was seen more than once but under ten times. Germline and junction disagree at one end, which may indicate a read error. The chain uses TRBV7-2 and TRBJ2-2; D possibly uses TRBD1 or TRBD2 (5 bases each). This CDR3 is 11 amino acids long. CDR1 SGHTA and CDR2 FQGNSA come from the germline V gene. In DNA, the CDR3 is TGTGCCAGCAGCTTAGGAGGGGTGCTGTTTTTT. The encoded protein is CASSLGGVLFF.

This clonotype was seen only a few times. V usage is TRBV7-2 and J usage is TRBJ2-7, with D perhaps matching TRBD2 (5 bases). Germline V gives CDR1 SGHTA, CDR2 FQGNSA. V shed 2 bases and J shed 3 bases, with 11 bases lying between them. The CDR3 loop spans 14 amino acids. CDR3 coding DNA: TGTGCCAGCAGCTTACTAGCAGCAAACTACGAGCAGTACTTC. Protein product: CASSLLAANYEQYF.

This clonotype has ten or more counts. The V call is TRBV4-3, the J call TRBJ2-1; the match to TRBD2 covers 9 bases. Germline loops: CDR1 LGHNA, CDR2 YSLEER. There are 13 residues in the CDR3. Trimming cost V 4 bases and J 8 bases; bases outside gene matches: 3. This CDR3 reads CASSRASGDEQFF. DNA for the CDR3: TGCGCCAGCAGCCGGGCTAGCGGGGATGAGCAGTTCTTC.

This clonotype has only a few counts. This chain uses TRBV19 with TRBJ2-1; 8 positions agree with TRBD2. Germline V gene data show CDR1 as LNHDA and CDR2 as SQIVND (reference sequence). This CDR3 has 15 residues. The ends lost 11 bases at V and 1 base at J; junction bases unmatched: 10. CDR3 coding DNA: TGTGCCCGTGGTCTCCTAGCGGGTTCCTACAATGAGCAGTTCTTC. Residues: CARGLLAGSYNEQFF.

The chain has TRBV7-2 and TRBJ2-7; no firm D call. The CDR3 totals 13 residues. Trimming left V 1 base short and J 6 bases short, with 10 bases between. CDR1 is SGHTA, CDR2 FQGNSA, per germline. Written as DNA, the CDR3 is TGTGCCAGCAGCTTAGTTTCAGGAACCGAGCAGTACTTC. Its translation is CASSLVSGTEQYF.

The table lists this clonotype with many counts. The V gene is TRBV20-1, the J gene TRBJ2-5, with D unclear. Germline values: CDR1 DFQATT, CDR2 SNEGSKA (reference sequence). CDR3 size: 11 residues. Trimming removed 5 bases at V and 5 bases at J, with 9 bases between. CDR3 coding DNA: TGCAGTGCTGACCAAGGCGAGACCCAGTACTTC. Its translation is CSADQGETQYF.

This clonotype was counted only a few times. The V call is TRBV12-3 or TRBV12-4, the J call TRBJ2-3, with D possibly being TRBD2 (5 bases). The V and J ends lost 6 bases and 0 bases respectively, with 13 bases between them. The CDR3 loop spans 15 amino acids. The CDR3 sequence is CASRRTQTSTDTQYF. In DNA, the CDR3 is TGTGCCAGCAGGCGGACTCAAACTAGCACAGATACGCAGTATTTT.

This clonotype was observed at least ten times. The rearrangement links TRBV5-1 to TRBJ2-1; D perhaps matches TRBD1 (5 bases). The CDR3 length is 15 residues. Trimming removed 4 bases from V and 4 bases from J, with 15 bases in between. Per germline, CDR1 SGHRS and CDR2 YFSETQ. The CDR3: CASSATDSEYNEQFF. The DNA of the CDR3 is TGCGCCAGCAGCGCGACCGACAGCGAGTACAATGAGCAGTTCTTC.